The source of this TCR beta chain is a study of T cells after yellow fever vaccination. The wider study: Preparation of the low-cell-number fractions used SMART-Seq v4 Ultra Low Input. Overall study findings and caveats: Within FACS-sorted repertoires, abundant clonotypes contaminating from the bulk population could be present.

This clonotype was found a few times. No antigen is known for it. Via MiXCR, TCRdb re-called the 5' RACE reads, giving one row per CDR3 protein. The repertoire holds some 350,000 distinct CDR3 sequences, with 8.7% as singletons. The receptor comes from a man aged 18 to 35 who received the YFV17D yellow fever vaccine. The material was PBMCs, obtained on the day of the first yellow fever vaccination.

The CDR3 loop reads CASSRGDPGSGYTF. CDR3 sequence (DNA): TGCGCCAGCAGCCGAGGGGACCCTGGGAGCGGCTACACCTTC. The chain uses TRBV4-1 and TRBJ1-2, with D maybe TRBD1 (5 bases). This CDR3 contains 14 residues. V lost 4 bases to trimming and J lost 8 bases, with 17 bases between them. The germline V gene encodes CDR1 MGHRA and CDR2 YSYEKL.